What follows are 3 T cell receptor beta chains derived from one specimen sequenced in a study of blood T cell repertoires in COVID-19. Produced via immunoSEQ multiplex PCR; TCRdb's table is partial and in-frame only. This table has approximately 200,000 clones, 65% to 85% appearing once. The sequencing sample was made of PBMCs or T cells enriched from blood (not recorded which). The receptors derive from a woman in her 30s who had recovered from COVID-19.

The V and J genes are TRBV3-1 (or the pseudogene TRBV3-2) and TRBJ2-1, with TRBD2 matching over 7 bases. Germline lookup yields CDR1 LGHDT and CDR2 YNNKEL (reference sequence). CDR3 length: 16 amino acids. The trim removed 4 bases at V and 0 bases at J, leaving 6 bases unmatched. CDR3 loop: CASSPYSGFSYNEQFF. In nucleotides, the CDR3 is TGTGCCAGCAGCCCATATAGCGGGTTCTCCTACAATGAGCAGTTCTTC.

The chain is built from TRBV5-8 and TRBJ1-4; D is perhaps TRBD1 (5 bases). Germline-derived CDR1 and CDR2 are SGHTS and YDEGEE. V lost 3 bases to trimming and J lost 4 bases, with 16 bases between them. The CDR3 sequence is 16 residues long. The CDR3 reads CASSSDGRRGNEKLFF. The CDR3 DNA reads TGTGCCAGCAGCTCTGACGGGAGAAGGGGTAATGAAAAACTGTTTTTT.

The chain has TRBV19 and TRBJ2-7; D is undetermined. Trimming shortened V by 0 bases and J by 3 bases, and 9 bases separated the two germline ends. CDR3 size: 14 residues. Germline V gene sequence: CDR1 LNHDA, CDR2 SQIVND (reference sequence). In nucleotides, the CDR3 is TGTGCCAGTAGTATAGACGGCGGATTCTACGAGCAGTACTTC. It codes for CASSIDGGFYEQYF.